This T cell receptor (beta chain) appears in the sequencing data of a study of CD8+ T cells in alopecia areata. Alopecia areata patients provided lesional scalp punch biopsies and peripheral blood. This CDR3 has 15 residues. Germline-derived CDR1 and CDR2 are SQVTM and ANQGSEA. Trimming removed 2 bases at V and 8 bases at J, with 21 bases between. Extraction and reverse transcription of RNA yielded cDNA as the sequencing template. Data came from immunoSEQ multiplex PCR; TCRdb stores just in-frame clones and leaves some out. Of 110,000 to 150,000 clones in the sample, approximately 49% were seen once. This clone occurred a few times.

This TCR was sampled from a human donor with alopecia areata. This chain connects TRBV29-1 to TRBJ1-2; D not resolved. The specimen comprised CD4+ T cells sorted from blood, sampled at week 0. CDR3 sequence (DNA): TGCAGCGTTGAACAATCGGACTCACGAAGGAAGGGCTACACCTTC. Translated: CSVEQSDSRRKGYTF.